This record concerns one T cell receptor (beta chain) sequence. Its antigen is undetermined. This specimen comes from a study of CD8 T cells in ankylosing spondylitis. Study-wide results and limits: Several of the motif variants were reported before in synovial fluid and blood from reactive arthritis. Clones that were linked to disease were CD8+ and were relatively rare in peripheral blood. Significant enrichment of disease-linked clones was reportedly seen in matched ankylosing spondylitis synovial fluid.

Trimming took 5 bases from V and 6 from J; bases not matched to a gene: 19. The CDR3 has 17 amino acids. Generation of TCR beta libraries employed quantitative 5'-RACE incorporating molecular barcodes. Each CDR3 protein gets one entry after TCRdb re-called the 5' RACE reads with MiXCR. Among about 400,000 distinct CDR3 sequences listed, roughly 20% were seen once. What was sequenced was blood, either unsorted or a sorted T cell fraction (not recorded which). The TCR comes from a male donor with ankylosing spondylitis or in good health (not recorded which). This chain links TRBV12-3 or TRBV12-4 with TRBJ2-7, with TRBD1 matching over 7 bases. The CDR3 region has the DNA TGTGCCAGCAGTCGCAGTAAACCGGGACAGCCCTTTGGCGAGCAGTACTTC. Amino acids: CASSRSKPGQPFGEQYF.